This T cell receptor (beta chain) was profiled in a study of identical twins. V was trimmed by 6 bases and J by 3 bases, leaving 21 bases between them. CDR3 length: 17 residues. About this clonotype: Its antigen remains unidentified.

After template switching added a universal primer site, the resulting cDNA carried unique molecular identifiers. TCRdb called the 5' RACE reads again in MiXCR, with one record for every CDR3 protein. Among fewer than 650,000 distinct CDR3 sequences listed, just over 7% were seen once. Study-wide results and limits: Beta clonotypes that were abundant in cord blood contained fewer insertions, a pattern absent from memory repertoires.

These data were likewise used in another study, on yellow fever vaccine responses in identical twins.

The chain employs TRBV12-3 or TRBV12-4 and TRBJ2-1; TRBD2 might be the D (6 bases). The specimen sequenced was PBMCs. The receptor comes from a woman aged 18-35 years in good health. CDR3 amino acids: CASRWLGGTNRYNEQFF. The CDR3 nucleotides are TGTGCCAGCAGGTGGCTAGGCGGGACCAATCGCTACAATGAGCAGTTCTTC.